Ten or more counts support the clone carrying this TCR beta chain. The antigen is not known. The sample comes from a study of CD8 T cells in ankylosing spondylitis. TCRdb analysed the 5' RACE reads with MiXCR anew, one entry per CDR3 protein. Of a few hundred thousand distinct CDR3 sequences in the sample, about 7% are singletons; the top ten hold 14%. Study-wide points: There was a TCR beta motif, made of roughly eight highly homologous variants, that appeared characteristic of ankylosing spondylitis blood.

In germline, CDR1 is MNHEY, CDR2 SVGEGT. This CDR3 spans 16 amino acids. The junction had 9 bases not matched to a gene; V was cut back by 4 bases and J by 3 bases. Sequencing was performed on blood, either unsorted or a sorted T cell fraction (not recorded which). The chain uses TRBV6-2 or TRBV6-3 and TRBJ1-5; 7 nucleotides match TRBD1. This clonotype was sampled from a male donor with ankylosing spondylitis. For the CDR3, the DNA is TGTGCCAGCAGTTTTCTATGGGGACAGCACAATCAGCCCCAGCATTTT. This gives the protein CASSFLWGQHNQPQHF.